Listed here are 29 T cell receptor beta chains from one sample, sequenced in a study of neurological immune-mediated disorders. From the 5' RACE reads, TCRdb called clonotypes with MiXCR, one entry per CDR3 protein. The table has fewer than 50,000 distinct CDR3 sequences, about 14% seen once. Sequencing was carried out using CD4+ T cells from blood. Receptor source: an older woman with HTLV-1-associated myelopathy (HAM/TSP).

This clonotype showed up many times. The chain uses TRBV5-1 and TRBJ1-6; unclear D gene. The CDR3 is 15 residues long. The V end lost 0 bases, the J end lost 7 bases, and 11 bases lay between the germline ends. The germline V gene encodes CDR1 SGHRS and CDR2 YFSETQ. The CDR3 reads CASSLEASGNSPLHF. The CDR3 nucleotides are TGCGCCAGCAGCTTGGAGGCGTCCGGAAATTCACCCCTCCACTTT.

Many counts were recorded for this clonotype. In DNA, the CDR3 is TGTGCCAGCAGTGTATTGGACTCTAACTATGGCTACACCTTC. Translated, it gives CASSVLDSNYGYTF. The chain carries TRBV12-3 or TRBV12-4 and TRBJ1-2; D is ambiguous. The CDR3 has 14 amino acids. With 5 bases removed from V and 0 bases from J, the gap between germline ends came to 10 bases.

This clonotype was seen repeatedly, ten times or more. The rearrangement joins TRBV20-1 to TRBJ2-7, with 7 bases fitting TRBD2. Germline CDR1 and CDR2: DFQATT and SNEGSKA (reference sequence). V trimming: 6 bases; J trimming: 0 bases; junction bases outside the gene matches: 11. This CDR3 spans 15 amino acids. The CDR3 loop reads CSAYTGTINSYEQYF. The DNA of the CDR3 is TGCAGTGCGTATACCGGGACTATCAACTCCTACGAGCAGTACTTC.

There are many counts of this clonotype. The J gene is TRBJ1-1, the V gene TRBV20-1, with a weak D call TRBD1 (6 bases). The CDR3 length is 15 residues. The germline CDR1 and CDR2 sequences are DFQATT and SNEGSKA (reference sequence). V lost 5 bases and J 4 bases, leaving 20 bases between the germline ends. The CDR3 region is CSAQFKQGWSTEAFF. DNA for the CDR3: TGCAGTGCTCAGTTCAAACAGGGATGGAGCACTGAAGCTTTCTTT.

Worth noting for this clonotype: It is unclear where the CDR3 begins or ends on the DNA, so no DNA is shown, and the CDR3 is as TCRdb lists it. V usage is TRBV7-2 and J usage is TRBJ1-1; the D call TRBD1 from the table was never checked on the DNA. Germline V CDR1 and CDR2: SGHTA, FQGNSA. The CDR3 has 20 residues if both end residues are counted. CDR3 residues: CASSFYICSAYFRQGAEAFF.

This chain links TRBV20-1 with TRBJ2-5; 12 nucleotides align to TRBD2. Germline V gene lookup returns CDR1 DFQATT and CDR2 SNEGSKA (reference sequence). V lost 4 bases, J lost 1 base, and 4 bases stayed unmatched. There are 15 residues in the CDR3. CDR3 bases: TGCAGTGCTATTAGGACTAGCGGGGTCCAAGAGACCCAGTACTTC. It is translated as CSAIRTSGVQETQYF.

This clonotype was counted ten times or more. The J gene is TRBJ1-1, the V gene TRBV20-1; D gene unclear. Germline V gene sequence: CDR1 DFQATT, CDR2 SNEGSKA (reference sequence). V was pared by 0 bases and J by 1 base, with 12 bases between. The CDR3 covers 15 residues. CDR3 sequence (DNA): TGCAGTGCTAGAGATGGGTTAGGAGGGAACACTGAAGCTTTCTTT. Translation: CSARDGLGGNTEAFF.

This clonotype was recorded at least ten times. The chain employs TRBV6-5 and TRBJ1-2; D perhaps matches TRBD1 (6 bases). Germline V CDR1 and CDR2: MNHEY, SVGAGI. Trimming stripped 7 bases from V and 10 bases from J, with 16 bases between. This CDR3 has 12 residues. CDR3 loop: CASTRGGNVYTF. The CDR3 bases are TGTGCCAGCACTAGGGGGGGCAATGTCTACACCTTC.

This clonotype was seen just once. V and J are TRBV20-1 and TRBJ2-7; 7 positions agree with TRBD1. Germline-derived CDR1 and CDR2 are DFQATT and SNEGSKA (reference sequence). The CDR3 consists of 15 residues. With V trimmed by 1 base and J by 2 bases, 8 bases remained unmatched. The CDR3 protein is CSARGGGRGAYEQYF. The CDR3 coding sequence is TGCAGTGCTAGAGGAGGGGGCCGGGGAGCCTACGAGCAGTACTTC.

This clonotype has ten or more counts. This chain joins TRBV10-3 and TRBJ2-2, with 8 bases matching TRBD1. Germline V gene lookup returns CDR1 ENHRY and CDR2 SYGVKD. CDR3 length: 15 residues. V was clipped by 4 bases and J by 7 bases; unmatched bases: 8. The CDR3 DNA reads TGTGCCATCAGTGGCCAGGGGGCGCCAGACGGGGAGCTGTTTTTT. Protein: CAISGQGAPDGELFF.

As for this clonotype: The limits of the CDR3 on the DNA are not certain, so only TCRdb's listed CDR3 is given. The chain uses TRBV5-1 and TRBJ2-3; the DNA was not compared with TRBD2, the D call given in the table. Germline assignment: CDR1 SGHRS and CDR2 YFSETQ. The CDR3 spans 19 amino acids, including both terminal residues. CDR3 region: CASSFYICSARLTEDTQYF.

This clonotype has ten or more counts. CDR3 DNA: TGTGCCAGCAGCCAAGATGGACTTCATGGCTACACCTTC. Protein sequence: CASSQDGLHGYTF. The J gene is TRBJ1-2, the V gene TRBV3-1; D remains ambiguous. Trimming left V 0 bases short and J 6 bases short, with 8 bases between. Germline loops: CDR1 LGHDT, CDR2 YNNKEL (reference sequence). The CDR3 runs 13 residues.

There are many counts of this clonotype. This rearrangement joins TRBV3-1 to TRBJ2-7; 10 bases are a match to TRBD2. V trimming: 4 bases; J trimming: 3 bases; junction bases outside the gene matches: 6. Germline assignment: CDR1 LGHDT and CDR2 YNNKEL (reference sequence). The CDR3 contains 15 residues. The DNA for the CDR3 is TGTGCCAGCAGCCTAGGTCTAGCGGGGGACTACGAGCAGTACTTC. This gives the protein CASSLGLAGDYEQYF.

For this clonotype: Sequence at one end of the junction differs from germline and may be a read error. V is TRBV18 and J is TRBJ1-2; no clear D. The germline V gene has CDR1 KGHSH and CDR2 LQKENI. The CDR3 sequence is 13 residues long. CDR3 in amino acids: CASSPQWSYGYNF. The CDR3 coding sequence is TGTGCCAGCTCACCACAGTGGAGCTATGGCTACAACTTC.

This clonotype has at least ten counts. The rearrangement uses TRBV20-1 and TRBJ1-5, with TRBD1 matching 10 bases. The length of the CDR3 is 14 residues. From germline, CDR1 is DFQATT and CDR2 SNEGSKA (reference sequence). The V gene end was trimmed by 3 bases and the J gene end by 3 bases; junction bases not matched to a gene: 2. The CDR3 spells CSARGTGVNQPQHF. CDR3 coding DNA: TGCAGTGCTAGGGGGACAGGGGTCAATCAGCCCCAGCATTTT.

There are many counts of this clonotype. DNA for the CDR3: TGCGCCAGCAGCTTGCGGCAGGCGAACACCGGGGAGCTGTTTTTT. It encodes CASSLRQANTGELFF. The chain uses TRBV5-1 and TRBJ2-2, with D unresolved. CDR1 and CDR2 (germline): SGHRS, YFSETQ. There are 15 residues in the CDR3. V was trimmed by 1 base and J by 0 bases, leaving 7 bases between them.

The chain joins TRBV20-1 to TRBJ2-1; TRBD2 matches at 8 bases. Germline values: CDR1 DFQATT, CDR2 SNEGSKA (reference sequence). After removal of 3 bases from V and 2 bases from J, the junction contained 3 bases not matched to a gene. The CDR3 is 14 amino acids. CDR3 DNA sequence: TGCAGTGCTAGCGGGGGGGGCACCTACAATGAGCAGTTCTTC. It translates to CSASGGGTYNEQFF.

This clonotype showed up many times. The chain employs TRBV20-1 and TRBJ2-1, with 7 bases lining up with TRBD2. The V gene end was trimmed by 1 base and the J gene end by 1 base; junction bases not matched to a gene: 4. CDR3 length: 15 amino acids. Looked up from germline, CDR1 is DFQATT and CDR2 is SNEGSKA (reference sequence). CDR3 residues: CSARGLAWSYNEQFF. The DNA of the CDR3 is TGCAGTGCTAGAGGACTAGCTTGGTCCTACAATGAGCAGTTCTTC.

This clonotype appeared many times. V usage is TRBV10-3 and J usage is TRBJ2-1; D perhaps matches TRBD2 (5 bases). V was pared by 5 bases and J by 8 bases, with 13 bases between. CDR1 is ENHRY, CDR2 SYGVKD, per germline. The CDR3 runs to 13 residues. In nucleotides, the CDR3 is TGTGCCATCAGTACCTTGGGAGAGGATGAGCAGTTCTTC. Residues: CAISTLGEDEQFF.

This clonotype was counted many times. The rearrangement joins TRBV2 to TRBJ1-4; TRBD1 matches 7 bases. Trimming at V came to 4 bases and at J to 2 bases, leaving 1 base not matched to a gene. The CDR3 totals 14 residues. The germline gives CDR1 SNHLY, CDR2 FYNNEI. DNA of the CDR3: TGTGCCAGCAGTGGACAGGGCACTAATGAAAAACTGTTTTTT. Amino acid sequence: CASSGQGTNEKLFF.

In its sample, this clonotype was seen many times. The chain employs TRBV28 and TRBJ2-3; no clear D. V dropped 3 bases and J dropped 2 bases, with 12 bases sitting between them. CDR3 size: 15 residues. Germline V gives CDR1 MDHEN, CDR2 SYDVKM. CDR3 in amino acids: CASSFFRSPTDTQYF. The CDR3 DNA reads TGTGCCAGCAGTTTTTTTCGTAGCCCCACAGATACGCAGTATTTT.

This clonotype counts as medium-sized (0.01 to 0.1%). This chain's CDR3 is CSVEGAGWEETQYF. The CDR3 bases are TGCAGCGTTGAAGGGGCAGGGTGGGAAGAGACCCAGTACTTC. The chain links TRBV29-1 to TRBJ2-5; tentative D call: TRBD1 (5 bases). Germline CDR1 reads SQVTM; CDR2 reads ANQGSEA. There are 14 residues in the CDR3. Trimming removed 1 base at V and 3 bases at J, with 12 bases between.

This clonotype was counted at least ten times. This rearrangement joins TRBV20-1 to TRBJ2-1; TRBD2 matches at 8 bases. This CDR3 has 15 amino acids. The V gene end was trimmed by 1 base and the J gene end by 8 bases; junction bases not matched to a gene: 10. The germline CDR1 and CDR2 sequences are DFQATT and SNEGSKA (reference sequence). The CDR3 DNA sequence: TGCAGTGCTAGAGTAATCGGGGGGGCTCGGGATGAGCAGTTCTTC. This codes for CSARVIGGARDEQFF.

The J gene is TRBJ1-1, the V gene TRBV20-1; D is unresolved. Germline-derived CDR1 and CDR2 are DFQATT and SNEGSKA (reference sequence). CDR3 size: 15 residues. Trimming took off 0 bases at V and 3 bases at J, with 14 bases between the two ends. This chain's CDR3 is CSARDEERGYTEAFF. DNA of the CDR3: TGCAGTGCTAGAGATGAGGAACGAGGGTACACTGAAGCTTTCTTT.

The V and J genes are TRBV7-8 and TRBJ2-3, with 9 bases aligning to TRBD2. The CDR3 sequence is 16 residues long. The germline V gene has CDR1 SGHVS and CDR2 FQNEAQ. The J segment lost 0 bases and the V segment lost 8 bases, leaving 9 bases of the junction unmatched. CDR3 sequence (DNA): TGTGCCAGCGAGCGGGGGGCGACTTATAGCACAGATACGCAGTATTTT. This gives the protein CASERGATYSTDTQYF.

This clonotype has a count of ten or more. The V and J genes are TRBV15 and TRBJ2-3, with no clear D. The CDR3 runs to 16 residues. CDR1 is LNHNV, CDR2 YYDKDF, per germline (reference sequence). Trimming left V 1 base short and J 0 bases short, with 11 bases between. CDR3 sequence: CATSRGAVASTDTQYF. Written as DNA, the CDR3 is TGTGCCACCAGCAGAGGGGCCGTAGCTAGCACAGATACGCAGTATTTT.

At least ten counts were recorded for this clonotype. The chain's CDR3 is CSARDTPALMNTEAFF. CDR3 in DNA: TGCAGTGCTAGGGATACCCCAGCCCTCATGAACACTGAAGCTTTCTTT. The chain is built from TRBV20-1 and TRBJ1-1; D is unresolved. Germline CDR1 and CDR2: DFQATT and SNEGSKA (reference sequence). V was shortened by 3 bases and J by 0 bases, with 17 bases between the two germline ends. This CDR3 is built from 16 residues.

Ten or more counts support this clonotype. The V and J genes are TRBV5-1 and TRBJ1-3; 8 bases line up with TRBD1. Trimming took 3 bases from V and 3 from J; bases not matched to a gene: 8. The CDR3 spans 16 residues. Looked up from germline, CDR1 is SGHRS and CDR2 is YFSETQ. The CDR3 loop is CASSWTRQGNGNTIYF. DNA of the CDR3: TGCGCCAGCAGCTGGACTCGACAGGGGAATGGAAACACCATATATTTT.

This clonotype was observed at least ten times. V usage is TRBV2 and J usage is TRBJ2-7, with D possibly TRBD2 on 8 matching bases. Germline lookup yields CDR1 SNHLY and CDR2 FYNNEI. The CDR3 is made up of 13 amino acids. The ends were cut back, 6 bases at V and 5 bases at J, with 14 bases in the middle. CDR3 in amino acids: CASSREGAHEQYF. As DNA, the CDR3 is TGTGCCAGCAGCCGGGAGGGGGCCCACGAGCAGTACTTC.